This TCR beta chain was obtained from a study of blood T cell repertoires in COVID-19. In the study overall: Researchers got acute and convalescent COVID-19 samples from the United States, Italy and Spain. Sample material is recorded as cDNA or gDNA derived from T cells, B-cell-depleted T cells, or PBMCs.

This clone was seen only once. After removal of 6 bases from V and 3 bases from J, the junction contained 8 bases not matched to a gene. Germline values: CDR1 SGHRS, CDR2 YFSETQ. This CDR3 is 15 amino acids long. Original handling: Quantification of nucleated cells was approximated via reference gene primer amplification. The protocol was immunoSEQ multiplex PCR, while the TCRdb copy is restricted to in-frame clones and leaves out a portion. The V and J calls and clone size are taken from that table; D and trimming were inferred from the DNA. This sample yields about 250,000 clones, of which roughly 87% are seen a single time; 4% to 5% belongs to the top ten.

Material: peripheral blood. V is TRBV5-1 and J is TRBJ2-2; 7 bases line up with TRBD1. The TCR sequence derives from a woman aged 40 to 50 who had recovered from COVID-19. The CDR3 bases are TGCGCCAGCACCACAGGGGTCGCCGACACCGGGGAGCTGTTTTTT. Its protein product is CASTTGVADTGELFF.